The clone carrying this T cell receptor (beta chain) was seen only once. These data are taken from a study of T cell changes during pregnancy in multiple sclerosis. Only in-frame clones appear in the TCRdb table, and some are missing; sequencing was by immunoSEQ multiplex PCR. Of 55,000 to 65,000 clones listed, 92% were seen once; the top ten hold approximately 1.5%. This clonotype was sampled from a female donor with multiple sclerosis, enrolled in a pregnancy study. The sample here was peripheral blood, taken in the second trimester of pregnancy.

CDR3 bases: TGTGCCAGCAGCCCACCGGGACAAATCAATGAGCAGTTCTTC. Translated: CASSPPGQINEQFF. The chain recombines TRBV7-9 with TRBJ2-1, with a possible D match to TRBD1 (6 bases). Germline CDR1 reads SEHNR; CDR2 reads FQNEAQ (reference sequence). CDR3 length: 14 amino acids. V was trimmed by 5 bases and J by 6 bases, leaving 14 bases between them.